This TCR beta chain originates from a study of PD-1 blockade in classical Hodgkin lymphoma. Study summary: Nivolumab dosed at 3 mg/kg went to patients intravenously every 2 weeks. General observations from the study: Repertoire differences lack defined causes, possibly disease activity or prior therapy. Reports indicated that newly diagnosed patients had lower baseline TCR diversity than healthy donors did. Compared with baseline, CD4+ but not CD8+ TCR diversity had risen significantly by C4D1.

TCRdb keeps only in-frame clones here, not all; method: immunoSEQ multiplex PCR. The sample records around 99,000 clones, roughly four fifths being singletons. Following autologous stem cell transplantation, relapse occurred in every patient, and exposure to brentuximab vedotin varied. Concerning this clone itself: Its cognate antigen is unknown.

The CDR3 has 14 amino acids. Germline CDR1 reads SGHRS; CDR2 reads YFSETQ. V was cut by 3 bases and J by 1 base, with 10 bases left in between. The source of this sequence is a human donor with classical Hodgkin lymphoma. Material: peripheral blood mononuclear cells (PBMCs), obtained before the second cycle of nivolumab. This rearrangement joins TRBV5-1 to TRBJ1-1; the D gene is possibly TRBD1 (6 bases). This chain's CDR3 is CASSWGTTNTEAFF. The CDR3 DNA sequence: TGCGCCAGCAGCTGGGGGACAACGAACACTGAAGCTTTCTTT.